This TCR beta chain was sequenced for a study of cytotoxic CD8 clonotypes in ibrutinib-treated CLL. CDR3 size: 18 residues. The ends were cut back, 0 bases at V and 0 bases at J, with 15 bases in the middle. Germline lookup yields CDR1 SGHDN and CDR2 FVKESK. Some clones are missing from TCRdb's copy, which holds only in-frame ones; the method was immunoSEQ multiplex PCR. The sample shows approximately 150,000 clones, approximately 75% of them seen only once. The chain uses TRBV14 and TRBJ1-5, with D possibly being TRBD1 (6 bases). The sample was PBMCs, taken after 12 months of ibrutinib treatment. The receptor was isolated from a human donor with chronic lymphocytic leukemia. The CDR3 DNA is TGTGCCAGCAGCCAAGATGTCGGGGGGCGAAGTAGCAATCAGCCCCAGCATTTT. Translation: CASSQDVGGRSSNQPQHF. Filled out from reference TRBV14 and TRBJ1-5, the complete variable domain reads EAGVTQFPSHSVIEKGQTVTLRCDPISGHDNLYWYRRVMGKEIKFLLHFVKESKQDESGMPNNRFLAERTGGTYSTLKVQPAELEDSGVYFCASSQDVGGRSSNQPQHFGDGTRLSIL.